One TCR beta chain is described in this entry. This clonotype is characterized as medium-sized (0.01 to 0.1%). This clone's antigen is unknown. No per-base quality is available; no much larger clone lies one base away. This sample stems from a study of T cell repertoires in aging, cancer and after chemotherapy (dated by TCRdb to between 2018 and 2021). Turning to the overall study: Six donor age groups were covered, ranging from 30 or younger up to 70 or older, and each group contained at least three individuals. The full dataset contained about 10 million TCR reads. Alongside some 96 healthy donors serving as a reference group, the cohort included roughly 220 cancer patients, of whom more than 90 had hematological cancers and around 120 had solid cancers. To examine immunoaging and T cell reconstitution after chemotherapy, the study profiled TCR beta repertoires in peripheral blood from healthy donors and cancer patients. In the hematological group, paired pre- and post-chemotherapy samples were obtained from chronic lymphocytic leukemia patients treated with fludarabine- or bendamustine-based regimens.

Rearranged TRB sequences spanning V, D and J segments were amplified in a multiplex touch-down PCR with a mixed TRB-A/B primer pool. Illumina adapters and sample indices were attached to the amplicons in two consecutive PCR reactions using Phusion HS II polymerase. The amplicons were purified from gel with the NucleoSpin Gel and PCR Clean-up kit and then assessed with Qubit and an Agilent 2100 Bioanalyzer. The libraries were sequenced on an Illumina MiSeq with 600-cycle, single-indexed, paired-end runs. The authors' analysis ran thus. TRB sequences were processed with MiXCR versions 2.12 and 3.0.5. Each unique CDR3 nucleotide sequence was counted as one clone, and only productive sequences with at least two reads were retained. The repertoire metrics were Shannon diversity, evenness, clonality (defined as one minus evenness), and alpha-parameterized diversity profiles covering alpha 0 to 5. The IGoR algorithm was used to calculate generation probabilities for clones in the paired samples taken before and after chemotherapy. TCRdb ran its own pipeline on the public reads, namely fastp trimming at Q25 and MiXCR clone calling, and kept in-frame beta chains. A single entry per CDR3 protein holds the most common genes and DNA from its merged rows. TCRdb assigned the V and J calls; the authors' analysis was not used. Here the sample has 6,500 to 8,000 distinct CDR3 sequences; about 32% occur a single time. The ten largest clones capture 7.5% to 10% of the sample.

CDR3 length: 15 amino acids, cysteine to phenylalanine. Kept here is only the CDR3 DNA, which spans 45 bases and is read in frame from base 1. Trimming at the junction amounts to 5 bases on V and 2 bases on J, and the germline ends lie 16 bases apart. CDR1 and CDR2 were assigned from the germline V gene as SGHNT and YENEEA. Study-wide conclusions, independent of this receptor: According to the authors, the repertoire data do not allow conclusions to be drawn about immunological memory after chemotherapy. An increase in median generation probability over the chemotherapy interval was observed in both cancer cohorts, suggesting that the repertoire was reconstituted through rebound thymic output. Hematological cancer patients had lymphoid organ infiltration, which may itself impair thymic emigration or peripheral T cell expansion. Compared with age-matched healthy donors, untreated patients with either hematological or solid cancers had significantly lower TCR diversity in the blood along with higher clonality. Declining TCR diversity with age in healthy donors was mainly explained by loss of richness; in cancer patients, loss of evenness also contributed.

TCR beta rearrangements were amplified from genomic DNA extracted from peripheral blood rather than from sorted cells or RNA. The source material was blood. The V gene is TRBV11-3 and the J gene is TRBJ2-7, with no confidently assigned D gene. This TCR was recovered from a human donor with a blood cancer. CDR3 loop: CASSPEVISPYEQYF. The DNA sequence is TGTGCCAGCAGCCCAGAGGTCATCTCCCCCTACGAGCAGTACTTC.